The present entry profiles one T cell receptor beta chain with its context. Its cognate antigen has yet to be identified. The record has no base qualities; no much larger clone is one base away. This specimen comes from a study of Ad26.COV2.S vaccination and SARS-CoV-2 variants (dated by TCRdb to about 2021). Turning to the overall study: Vaccine-arm donors were drawn from COV1001, a multicentre, randomized, double-blind, placebo-controlled phase I-IIa trial of Ad26.COV2.S in healthy adults. Ad26.COV2.S was administered intramuscularly at a dose of 5x10^10 or 1x10^11 viral particles, either as one shot or as two shots given 56 days apart. A total of approximately 32 samples were included in the TCR-sequenced set, comprising roughly 19 Ad26.COV2.S vaccine recipients, 5 placebo recipients and 8 SARS-CoV-2 convalescent individuals. TCRbeta repertoire sequencing served as the tool for gauging how specific and how broad the SARS-CoV-2-reactive T cell receptors were following Ad26.COV2.S vaccination. Participants in the trial were split at random into five groups of five each, receiving low-dose or high-dose Ad26.COV2.S once or twice, or else placebo on both occasions. Investigators did not know the trial group allocation while performing experiments and assessing outcomes. The study at large found these results: It was noted by the authors that total T cell responses may have been underestimated by the TCR breadth and depth analyses. The study was not powered for comparison of responses between vaccine doses or regimens. Vaccine and placebo recipients had similar non-spike TCR breadth, a finding consistent with the vaccine containing only spike. Spike-specific TCR breadth was higher in Ad26.COV2.S recipients than in placebo recipients (P = 0.0014). After vaccination, substantial breadth of spike-specific CD8+ and CD4+ T cell responses was reported.

The treatment or condition label corresponds to: roughly 19 received Ad26.COV2.S at low or high dose, single or two shots; 5 received placebo; per-sample allocation not given. For vaccine and placebo recipients, repertoires were sequenced using samples collected on day 63 after the first injection. In Cohort 1b, some 25 adults aged 18-55 years were enrolled at a single site in Boston, USA, between 29 July and 7 August 2020. As a vaccine, Ad26.COV2.S was a replication-incompetent adenovirus type 26 vector that expressed a prefusion-stabilized SARS-CoV-2 spike protein derived from the original Wuhan strain. The immunoSEQ Assay was the method used to sequence TCRbeta CDR3 regions. After extraction, genomic DNA underwent amplification by bias-controlled multiplex PCR, followed by high-throughput sequencing. For the original study's pipeline: To quantify the absolute abundance of every unique TCRbeta CDR3 region, sequences were collapsed and filtered. Usable DNA was measured by amplifying reference genes present in all nucleated cells, and TCRbeta template counts were normalized to that usable DNA to estimate T cell fraction. Repertoire TCRs were annotated as SARS-CoV-2-specific by exact matching of V gene, CDR3 amino acid sequence and J gene to a known reactive TCR set. MIRA supplied the reference SARS-CoV-2 TCR set, which was filtered for enrichment in COVID-19-positive ImmuneCODE repertoires so that public or cross-reactive TCRs were removed. Drawing on the MIRA antigens, annotated TCRs were analysed further at the level of specific ORF or position within ORF. Depth was the summed frequency of annotated unique rearrangements, while breadth was defined as annotated unique rearrangements over total unique productive rearrangements. Group comparisons of TCR breadth used two-sided Wilcoxon rank-sum tests. TCRdb carries this immuneACCESS record with in-frame sequences only. Its versions omit some clonotypes, under half of them owing to an unresolved V gene in the studies checked, with the rest unexplained. The DNA was the basis for D and trimming; V, J and clone size are from that table. For this sample the table gives 350,000 to 550,000 clones, of which roughly 89% were detected only once. The top ten hold 2.5% of the sample.

Trimming at the junction amounts to 0 bases on V and 10 bases on J, and the germline ends lie 10 bases apart. CDR3 length: 13 amino acids, cysteine to phenylalanine. The sequence is cut down to CDR3 DNA, 39 bases in frame from base 1. CDR1 and CDR2 were assigned from the germline V gene (reference sequence) as MNHEY and SMNVEV. The starting material was peripheral blood, obtained in a trial of Ad26.COV2.S vaccine versus placebo. The receptor was isolated from a person between 18 and 65 years old who received the Ad26.COV2.S COVID-19 vaccine or a placebo. This chain is built from TRBV27 and TRBJ2-1, with no D gene named confidently. The CDR3 protein sequence reads: CASSLSLATEQFF. In nucleotides, the sequence is TGTGCCAGCAGTTTATCCCTCGCCACGGAGCAGTTCTTC.